This T cell receptor (beta chain) was sequenced in a study of T cell repertoires in cytomegalovirus infection. Study at large: Based on public TCR beta signatures, there were indications of CMV infection and of a matching HLA type. Study-wide results and limits: The study found HLA-C-restricted CMV-specific TCR beta clonotypes dominating the ex vivo response. Cumulated frequencies of public TCR beta families served to identify carriers of CMV plus the relevant HLA.

On this clonotype: Its antigen is currently unknown.

TCRdb re-called the reads through MiXCR, storing one row per CDR3 protein. This table holds 900,000 to 950,000 distinct CDR3 sequences, 31% found once. The sequence came from a human donor in good health (CMV status not recorded). Some clones in this sample may be carry-over from other donors' samples. Specimen: cultured CD8+ T cells from PBMCs, collected from culture after CMV antigen stimulation.

CDR3 DNA: TGTGCCAGCAGTGAAGGAAGGGTATTAAGGACAGATACGCAGTATTTT. Encoded protein: CASSEGRVLRTDTQYF. This chain uses TRBV6-1 with TRBJ2-3; D gene unclear. CDR1 MNHNS and CDR2 SASEGT come from the germline V gene. The CDR3 sequence is 16 residues long. Deletions cut 1 base from V and 3 bases from J, with 14 bases between.